This T cell receptor (beta chain) came from a study of T-cell reconstitution after alpha-beta-depleted transplantation in children. Study observations and caveats: Alpha-beta T cells present about two months after transplant were reported to originate from several hundred expanded graft clones. Surviving recipient T cells and intrathymic progenitors accounted for some patients' high TCRbeta diversity at day 60. At the one-year point after transplant, T-cell counts and TCRbeta diversity were found to come mostly from T cells that had been newly produced.

Unique molecular identifiers featured in how the TCRbeta library was prepared. TCRdb re-derived calls from the PCR reads in MiXCR, one entry per CDR3 protein. The profile covers 550,000 to 800,000 distinct CDR3 sequences, with under 15% appearing a single time and 0.79% taken by the ten largest. This clonotype was seen many times. No antigen is known for it. Germline lookup yields CDR1 SEHNR and CDR2 FQNEAQ (reference sequence). The CDR3 sequence is 14 residues long. Trimming cost V 5 bases and J 3 bases, with 11 bases left between them. This receptor was identified in a girl aged 2 to 9 with congenital amegakaryocytic thrombocytopenia, due to receive a stem cell transplant. This chain uses TRBV7-9 with TRBJ2-1; unclear D gene. This specimen consisted of PBMCs, obtained before TCRalphabeta/CD19-depleted stem cell transplant. CDR3 region: CASSLWPNYNEQFF. CDR3 in DNA: TGTGCCAGCAGCCTGTGGCCCAACTACAATGAGCAGTTCTTC.